This TCR beta chain was observed in a study of cytomegalovirus exposure and HLA in healthy donors. Study-wide results and caveats: Reported findings show TCR beta sequences accurately forecast HLA-A and HLA-B alleles in most subjects. Several top significant clusters appeared, in a later analysis, to be linked to common viral pathogens.

Amplification used 60 Vbeta primers and 13 Jbeta primers. Assay used: immunoSEQ multiplex PCR; TCRdb lists only in-frame clones, some missing. The table records roughly 250,000 clones, roughly 86% of them present only once. Losses at the gene ends were 4 bases for V and 6 bases for J; bases not matched to a gene: 4. The CDR3 is made up of 13 amino acids. Germline V gene lookup returns CDR1 SGHNT and CDR2 YENEEA. As for this clone: As yet, its antigen is unknown.

It was healthy bone marrow donors who served as donors. Input material: PBMCs. The receptor was derived from a woman between 35 and 50 years old in good health and CMV-seropositive. The chain combines TRBV11-3 with TRBJ1-1, with 8 bases aligning to TRBD1. For the CDR3, the DNA is TGTGCCAGCAGCTCTCAGGGGGCCTCTGAAGCTTTCTTT. Its translation: CASSSQGASEAFF.